A selection of T cell receptor beta chains follows, all from one sample in a study of shared clonotypes between healthy human individuals. The protocol was immunoSEQ multiplex PCR, while the TCRdb copy is restricted to in-frame clones and leaves out a portion. The table includes some 2,100,000 clones, under 97% detected once. Sequenced material: naive CD4+ T cells sorted from blood. All receptors come from a man aged 18 to 29 in good health. Each CDR3 is given with its conserved first and last residue. A row's size may be missing; if present it is once, few, many or a size class.

cdr3_aa: CASRSTGTPGETQYF; v_call: TRBV5-1; clone_size: -; j_call: TRBJ2-5; cdr3_length: 15
cdr3_aa: CASSSTDRRDSPLHF; v_call: TRBV7-9; clone_size: -; j_call: TRBJ1-6; cdr3_length: 15
cdr3_aa: CASSVDPLAGLGTEAFF; v_call: TRBV9; clone_size: -; j_call: TRBJ1-1; cdr3_length: 17
cdr3_aa: CASSQEGISVGGYTF; v_call: TRBV4-1; clone_size: -; j_call: TRBJ1-2; cdr3_length: 15
cdr3_aa: CATSLRGVTYEQYF; v_call: TRBV15; clone_size: -; j_call: TRBJ2-7; cdr3_length: 14
cdr3_aa: CASSQDQASSYEQYF; v_call: TRBV4-1; clone_size: -; j_call: TRBJ2-7; cdr3_length: 15
cdr3_aa: CASGSYPGNTQYF; v_call: TRBV12-5; clone_size: -; j_call: TRBJ2-3; cdr3_length: 13
cdr3_aa: CASSISGTGYEQYF; v_call: TRBV19; clone_size: -; j_call: TRBJ2-7; cdr3_length: 14
cdr3_aa: CASSVDSRMASGADTQYF; v_call: TRBV6-1; clone_size: -; j_call: TRBJ2-3; cdr3_length: 18
cdr3_aa: CASSIWSGGGRGYTF; v_call: TRBV19; clone_size: -; j_call: TRBJ1-2; cdr3_length: 15
cdr3_aa: CASSEEVGIGNTIYF; v_call: TRBV6-1; clone_size: -; j_call: TRBJ1-3; cdr3_length: 15
cdr3_aa: CASSYSTGANVLTF; v_call: TRBV6-5; clone_size: -; j_call: TRBJ2-6; cdr3_length: 14
cdr3_aa: CASSFLIHRSSYNSPLHF; v_call: TRBV7-2; clone_size: -; j_call: TRBJ1-6; cdr3_length: 18
cdr3_aa: CASSLTPLGTSGGNEQFF; v_call: TRBV7-3; clone_size: -; j_call: TRBJ2-1; cdr3_length: 18
cdr3_aa: CASRQGTNTGELFF; v_call: TRBV5-1; clone_size: once; j_call: TRBJ2-2; cdr3_length: 14
cdr3_aa: CASSFDSPMTSTDTQYF; v_call: TRBV5-1; clone_size: -; j_call: TRBJ2-3; cdr3_length: 17
cdr3_aa: CASSLLQETPGNTIYF; v_call: TRBV6-6; clone_size: -; j_call: TRBJ1-3; cdr3_length: 16
cdr3_aa: CAIRSPSGGRDTQYF; v_call: TRBV10-3; clone_size: -; j_call: TRBJ2-3; cdr3_length: 15
cdr3_aa: CASGLVNQGAYGYTF; v_call: TRBV12-5; clone_size: -; j_call: TRBJ1-2; cdr3_length: 15
cdr3_aa: CASSPGQGAYEQYF; v_call: TRBV4-1; clone_size: -; j_call: TRBJ2-7; cdr3_length: 14
cdr3_aa: CASSIGLMNTEAFF; v_call: TRBV19; clone_size: -; j_call: TRBJ1-1; cdr3_length: 14
cdr3_aa: CAWSPVGYEQYF; v_call: TRBV30; clone_size: -; j_call: TRBJ2-7; cdr3_length: 12
cdr3_aa: CASSLPGTGGRGYTF; v_call: TRBV14; clone_size: -; j_call: TRBJ1-2; cdr3_length: 15
cdr3_aa: CASSLKPSVEQFF; v_call: TRBV7-2; clone_size: -; j_call: TRBJ2-1; cdr3_length: 13
cdr3_aa: CASSGYNEQFF; v_call: TRBV28; clone_size: -; j_call: TRBJ2-1; cdr3_length: 11
cdr3_aa: CASSLDRRYTGELFF; v_call: TRBV11-2; clone_size: -; j_call: TRBJ2-2; cdr3_length: 15
cdr3_aa: CASSRTEYYGYTF; v_call: TRBV16; clone_size: -; j_call: TRBJ1-2; cdr3_length: 13
cdr3_aa: CASSQVYEQFF; v_call: TRBV14; clone_size: once; j_call: TRBJ2-1; cdr3_length: 11
cdr3_aa: CASSLGMGTQYF; v_call: TRBV7-2; clone_size: -; j_call: TRBJ2-5; cdr3_length: 12